The next 25 T cell receptor beta chains were all read from a single sample in a study of cytomegalovirus exposure and HLA in healthy donors. This PCR relied on a set of 60 Vbeta primers and 13 Jbeta primers. Libraries were prepared by immunoSEQ multiplex PCR; TCRdb keeps only in-frame clonotypes and omits some of them. The sample includes about 88,000 clones, 55% to 75% of them seen just once. The sequenced sample was PBMCs. These receptors all come from a man aged 50-59 years in good health and CMV-seronegative.

V usage is TRBV27 and J usage is TRBJ2-1; perhaps TRBD1 as D (5 bases). The V end was cut by 4 bases, the J end by 1 base, with 11 bases between. Germline V gene sequence: CDR1 MNHEY, CDR2 SMNVEV (reference sequence). The length of the CDR3 is 15 residues. CDR3 nucleotide sequence: TGTGCCAGCAGTTCTGGACATCCTTCCTACAATGAGCAGTTCTTC. Its translation: CASSSGHPSYNEQFF.

The chain is built from TRBV7-9 and TRBJ2-1, with unresolved D. CDR3 size: 11 residues. The germline CDR1 and CDR2 sequences are SEHNR and FQNEAQ (reference sequence). Trimming took 8 bases from V and 9 from J, leaving 11 bases between them. Here the CDR3 reads CASGAAVEQFF. As DNA, the CDR3 is TGTGCCAGCGGCGCGGCAGTTGAGCAGTTCTTC.

The rearrangement links TRBV19 to TRBJ2-2, with a weak D call TRBD2 (5 bases). This CDR3 is built from 18 residues. The germline V and J ends were trimmed by 4 bases and 4 bases, with 22 bases remaining between them. Per the germline V gene, CDR1 is LNHDA and CDR2 is SQIVND (reference sequence). The CDR3 region is CASSNRGSGDVGTGELFF. Here the CDR3 DNA reads TGTGCCAGTAGTAACCGAGGGAGCGGCGATGTGGGCACCGGGGAGCTGTTTTTT.

The table lists this clone with a count of one. The chain couples TRBV30 to TRBJ1-1, with 8 nucleotides matching TRBD1. Trimming at V came to 6 bases and at J to 9 bases, leaving 6 bases not matched to a gene. Germline CDR1 GTSNPN, CDR2 SVGIG (reference sequence). The CDR3 runs 11 residues. Here the CDR3 reads CACGTGLKAFF. CDR3 DNA: TGTGCCTGCGGGACAGGACTTAAAGCTTTCTTT.

This chain joins TRBV30 and TRBJ2-6; D may be TRBD2 (6 bases). V gave up 1 base and J gave up 4 bases, with 8 bases separating them. The CDR3 has 14 amino acids. Germline CDR1 is GTSNPN and CDR2 is SVGIG (reference sequence). In DNA form, the CDR3 reads TGTGCCTGGAGTGAGGGAGGCGGGGCCAACGTCCTGACTTTC. The encoded protein is CAWSEGGGANVLTF.

V is TRBV4-1 and J is TRBJ1-2; D possibly corresponds to TRBD1 (5 bases). The CDR3 extends over 14 amino acids. CDR1 is MGHRA and CDR2 is YSYEKL in the germline V gene. With 5 bases removed from V and 4 bases from J, the gap between germline ends came to 14 bases. CDR3 region: CASSSGGRAYGYTF. DNA of the CDR3: TGCGCCAGCAGCTCCGGGGGTCGAGCCTATGGCTACACCTTC.

The genes are TRBV10-3 and TRBJ1-1, with TRBD1 identical over 12 bases. Germline V CDR1 and CDR2: ENHRY, SYGVKD. Trimming cost V 6 bases and J 5 bases; bases outside gene matches: 4. This CDR3 is 14 amino acids long. CDR3 in amino acids: CAISGDRGLTEAFF. For the CDR3, the DNA is TGTGCCATCAGCGGGGACAGGGGGCTTACTGAAGCTTTCTTT.

This sequence joins TRBV9 and TRBJ2-2, with 12 bases identical to TRBD1. Germline values: CDR1 SGDLS, CDR2 YYNGEE. V shed 4 bases, J shed 7 bases, and the junction held 8 bases outside the gene matches. The CDR3 contains 16 residues. The CDR3 bases are TGTGCCAGCAGCCCTCGGGACAGGGGGCTCAACGGGGAGCTGTTTTTT. This translates into CASSPRDRGLNGELFF.

This chain links TRBV5-4 with TRBJ2-5, with 13 bases lining up with TRBD2. Germline trimming cut 4 bases from V and 3 bases from J; bases unmatched to any gene: 9. The length of the CDR3 is 17 residues. CDR1 SGHNT and CDR2 YYREEE come from the germline V gene (reference sequence). The CDR3 sequence is CASSKGTSGGEKETQYF. DNA of the CDR3: TGTGCCAGCAGCAAGGGAACTAGCGGGGGGGAGAAAGAGACCCAGTACTTC. Supplemented by reference TRBV5-4 and TRBJ2-5, the full variable domain reads ETGVTQSPTHLIKTRGQQVTLRCSSQSGHNTVSWYQQALGQGPQFIFQYYREEENGRGNFPPRFSGLQFPNYSSELNVNALELDDSALYLCASSKGTSGGEKETQYFGPGTRLLVL.

The chain recombines TRBV25-1 with TRBJ1-4; a weak D match, TRBD1 (6 bases). V was clipped by 3 bases and J by 6 bases, with 14 bases between them. The CDR3 runs to 15 residues. Germline assignment: CDR1 MGHDK and CDR2 SYGVNS. The CDR3 DNA is TGTGCCAGCAGTGATTCAGGGGCGGGGGATGAAAAACTGTTTTTT. It yields the protein CASSDSGAGDEKLFF.

This sequence joins TRBV4-3 and TRBJ2-3, with TRBD2 identical over 9 bases. This CDR3 is built from 18 residues. J lost 2 bases, V lost 1 base, and 10 bases had no gene match. CDR1 and CDR2 from the germline V gene are LGHNA and YSLEER. The CDR3 DNA sequence: TGCGCCAGCAGCCAAGCCAGGGCTAGCGGGGTGTACACAGATACGCAGTATTTT. Translation gives CASSQARASGVYTDTQYF.

The rearrangement joins TRBV28 to TRBJ1-5; D ambiguous. The germline V gene encodes CDR1 MDHEN and CDR2 SYDVKM. The germline V and J ends were trimmed by 3 bases and 4 bases, with 13 bases remaining between them. The CDR3 length is 15 residues. CDR3 sequence: CASSFYGAGNQPQHF. In nucleotides, the CDR3 is TGTGCCAGCAGTTTTTATGGTGCGGGGAATCAGCCCCAGCATTTT.

The chain has TRBV14 and TRBJ2-5; D is unclear. The CDR3 spans 13 residues. V was shortened by 1 base and J by 7 bases, with 10 bases between the two germline ends. Germline CDR1 SGHDN, CDR2 FVKESK. In DNA form, the CDR3 reads TGTGCCAGCAGCCAAGGAAACCTCGGGACCCAGTACTTC. Its protein product is CASSQGNLGTQYF.

This rearrangement joins TRBV9 to TRBJ2-2; 7 positions match TRBD2. J was trimmed by 3 bases and V by 4 bases; bases with no gene match: 6. CDR1 SGDLS and CDR2 YYNGEE come from the germline V gene. This CDR3 is 15 amino acids long. The CDR3 is CASSIRLADTGELFF. CDR3 bases: TGTGCCAGCAGCATACGGCTAGCGGACACCGGGGAGCTGTTTTTT.

In its sample, this clone was seen a few times. Distinct nucleotide sequences in the sample also encode this CDR3. J is TRBJ1-3 and V is TRBV2; D might be TRBD1 (5 bases). In germline, CDR1 is SNHLY, CDR2 FYNNEI. The V end lost 5 bases, the J end lost 2 bases, and 13 bases lay between the germline ends. The CDR3 extends over 15 amino acids. The CDR3 DNA follows: TGTGCCAGCAGTCGGGGGGGGAAGACTGGAAACACCATATATTTT. It is translated as CASSRGGKTGNTIYF.

The chain links TRBV5-1 to TRBJ1-3, with D possibly being TRBD1 (5 bases). Germline lookup yields CDR1 SGHRS and CDR2 YFSETQ. The V and J ends lost 4 bases and 0 bases respectively, with 17 bases between them. The CDR3 has 17 residues. Here the CDR3 reads CASSPSAGLISGNTIYF. In nucleotides, the CDR3 is TGCGCCAGCAGCCCGTCGGCGGGGCTGATCTCTGGAAACACCATATATTTT.

The genes are TRBV11-2 and TRBJ1-1, with 7 bases identical to TRBD1. Trimming cost V 1 base and J 1 base; bases outside gene matches: 9. CDR1 and CDR2 (germline): SGHAT, FQNNGV. The CDR3 runs to 17 residues. DNA of the CDR3: TGTGCCAGCAGCTTAGGGGGAAGGGGGCGCACGAACACTGAAGCTTTCTTT. Protein product: CASSLGGRGRTNTEAFF.

The genes are TRBV5-4 and TRBJ2-1, with 13 bases lining up with TRBD2. V lost 4 bases, J lost 6 bases, and 4 bases stayed unmatched. The CDR3 length is 15 residues. CDR1 is SGHNT and CDR2 is YYREEE in the germline V gene (reference sequence). Written as DNA, the CDR3 is TGTGCCAGCAGCCGAGGACTAGCGGGAGTCAATGAGCAGTTCTTC. As protein: CASSRGLAGVNEQFF.

V gene TRBV5-8 combines with J gene TRBJ1-2; TRBD1 matches 9 bases. Germline assignment: CDR1 SGHTS and CDR2 YDEGEE. CDR3 size: 16 residues. The J segment lost 4 bases and the V segment lost 0 bases, leaving 7 bases of the junction unmatched. The CDR3 bases are TGTGCCAGCAGCTTGGGTCTGGGACAGGGTGGCTATGGCTACACCTTC. Translation gives CASSLGLGQGGYGYTF.

The chain has TRBV7-3 and TRBJ2-1; 10 nucleotides agree with TRBD2. V lost 6 bases and J lost 4; bases outside the gene matches: 9. The CDR3 runs 16 residues. Germline V gene sequence: CDR1 SGHTA, CDR2 FQGTGA. In DNA, the CDR3 is TGTGCCAGCAGTCCTTCCTGGACTAGCGGATACAATGAGCAGTTCTTC. Translated, it gives CASSPSWTSGYNEQFF.

V is TRBV4-2 and J is TRBJ1-3, with a weak D call TRBD1 (6 bases). Trimming took 3 bases from V and 0 from J, leaving 15 bases between them. This CDR3 contains 17 residues. From germline, CDR1 is LGHNA and CDR2 YNFKEQ. The CDR3: CASSQVSTGYSGNTIYF. For the CDR3, the DNA is TGTGCCAGCAGCCAGGTATCGACAGGCTACTCTGGAAACACCATATATTTT.

The V call is TRBV5-1, the J call TRBJ2-3; TRBD2 might be the D (5 bases). The CDR3 has 14 amino acids. Germline CDR1 is SGHRS and CDR2 is YFSETQ. V lost 0 bases to trimming and J lost 4 bases, with 9 bases between them. CDR3: CASSLGSAADTQYF. The CDR3 DNA follows: TGCGCCAGCAGCTTGGGTAGCGCGGCAGATACGCAGTATTTT.

The rearrangement links TRBV15 to TRBJ2-6; D is uncertain. Germline lookup yields CDR1 LNHNV and CDR2 YYDKDF (reference sequence). This CDR3 spans 15 amino acids. Trimming pared 2 bases from V and 0 bases from J, leaving 5 bases between. CDR3 sequence (DNA): TGTGCCACCAGCAGACGGAGCTCTGGGGCCAACGTCCTGACTTTC. The encoded protein is CATSRRSSGANVLTF.

This clone was observed a handful of times. The CDR3 here is CASSRTRLGLETQYF. The CDR3 nucleotides are TGTGCCAGTAGTAGGACCCGGTTGGGGCTAGAGACCCAGTACTTC. J is TRBJ2-5 and V is TRBV19; D is possibly TRBD1 (5 bases). V was cut by 4 bases and J by 4 bases, with 16 bases left in between. The germline V gene has CDR1 LNHDA and CDR2 SQIVND (reference sequence). This CDR3 spans 15 amino acids.

The chain is built from TRBV5-1 and TRBJ1-2, with D possibly TRBD1 on 5 matching bases. Trimming stripped 4 bases from V and 1 base from J, with 11 bases between. CDR1 and CDR2 (germline): SGHRS, YFSETQ. The CDR3 sequence is 14 residues long. CDR3 nucleotide sequence: TGCGCCAGCAGCGCCCTGACAGTTAACTATGGCTACACCTTC. Translation gives CASSALTVNYGYTF.